These 27 T cell receptor beta chains were sequenced from one sample in a study of cytomegalovirus exposure and HLA in healthy donors. Primers for the PCR totalled 60 Vbeta and 13 Jbeta. Method: immunoSEQ multiplex PCR; TCRdb's copy keeps in-frame clones and lacks some. The top ten clones hold 4% to 6% of a sample with about 140,000 clones, roughly four fifths of them seen once. The material sequenced was PBMCs. All receptors derive from a woman aged 50 to 60 in good health and CMV-seronegative.

This clone was detected a few times. This sequence joins TRBV27 and TRBJ2-2; maybe TRBD1 (5 bases). Germline CDR1 is MNHEY and CDR2 is SMNVEV (reference sequence). Trimming removed 2 bases from V and 5 bases from J, with 9 bases in between. The CDR3 consists of 14 residues. CDR3 sequence reads: CASSLGAGTGELFF. CDR3 in DNA: TGTGCCAGCAGTTTAGGGGCAGGGACCGGGGAGCTGTTTTTT.

The J gene is TRBJ2-5, the V gene TRBV7-2; a possible D gene is TRBD1 (5 bases). The V and J ends lost 1 base and 6 bases respectively, with 12 bases between them. The germline V gene encodes CDR1 SGHTA and CDR2 FQGNSA. The CDR3 covers 14 residues. The CDR3 sequence: CASSLVPGQKTQYF. CDR3 coding DNA: TGTGCCAGCAGCTTAGTTCCAGGGCAAAAGACCCAGTACTTC.

This rearrangement joins TRBV4-2 to TRBJ2-3, with 10 bases matching TRBD2. The CDR3 runs 15 residues. The junction had 2 bases not matched to a gene; V was cut back by 0 bases and J by 5 bases. Per the germline V gene, CDR1 is LGHNA and CDR2 is YNFKEQ. For the CDR3, the DNA is TGTGCCAGCAGCCAAGACAGCGGGGGGGAAGATACGCAGTATTTT. It is translated as CASSQDSGGEDTQYF.

The chain recombines TRBV7-8 with TRBJ1-2; perhaps TRBD1 as D (5 bases). Trimming pared 3 bases from V and 5 bases from J, leaving 13 bases between. The CDR3 has 14 amino acids. CDR1 and CDR2 from the germline V gene are SGHVS and FQNEAQ. CDR3 sequence reads: CASSFLIREYGYTF. As DNA, the CDR3 is TGTGCCAGCAGCTTTCTTATCAGGGAATATGGCTACACCTTC.

The chain carries TRBV7-9 and TRBJ1-1; no reliable D call. CDR3 size: 12 residues. The germline gives CDR1 SEHNR, CDR2 FQNEAQ (reference sequence). V was trimmed by 8 bases and J by 2 bases, leaving 9 bases between them. The CDR3 region has the DNA TGTGCCAGCGGAGGCAAAAACACTGAAGCTTTCTTT. Translated: CASGGKNTEAFF.

V and J are TRBV30 and TRBJ2-1, with 13 bases that match TRBD2. Germline trimming cut 0 bases from V and 10 bases from J; bases unmatched to any gene: 0. This CDR3 has 13 amino acids. Germline CDR1 is GTSNPN and CDR2 is SVGIG (reference sequence). Here the CDR3 DNA reads TGTGCCTGGAGTGTACTAGCGGGGGGGGAGCAGTTCTTC. Translating gives CAWSVLAGGEQFF.

CDR3 DNA sequence: TGTGCCTGGAGTAGAGGGGGGGCCGGGACTGTAAACATTCAGTACTTC. Amino acids: CAWSRGGAGTVNIQYF. J is TRBJ2-4 and V is TRBV30, with D tentatively TRBD2 (7 bases). V gave up 2 bases and J gave up 6 bases, with 20 bases separating them. Germline-derived CDR1 and CDR2 are GTSNPN and SVGIG (reference sequence). CDR3 size: 16 residues.

This sequence joins TRBV9 and TRBJ2-1, with 8 bases lining up with TRBD1. Trimming removed 3 bases from V and 0 bases from J; junction bases left unmatched: 5. Germline CDR1 and CDR2: SGDLS and YYNGEE. The CDR3 runs to 16 residues. The CDR3 sequence is CASSAGTGASYNEQFF. The CDR3 DNA sequence: TGTGCCAGCAGCGCCGGGACAGGAGCCTCCTACAATGAGCAGTTCTTC.

The rearrangement links TRBV15 to TRBJ1-5; 8 bases line up with TRBD1. CDR3 length: 15 amino acids. V lost 1 base to trimming and J lost 4 bases; unmatched junction nucleotides: 3. Germline CDR1 LNHNV, CDR2 YYDKDF (reference sequence). The CDR3 nucleotides read TGTGCCACCAGCAGAGGGACAGGGATTAATCAGCCCCAGCATTTT. It codes for CATSRGTGINQPQHF. The full variable domain, completed using reference TRBV15 and TRBJ1-5, is DAMVIQNPRYQVTQFGKPVTLSCSQTLNHNVMYWYQQKSSQAPKLLFHYYDKDFNNEADTPDNFQSRRPNTSFCFLDIRSPGLGDTAMYLCATSRGTGINQPQHFGDGTRLSIL.

The chain combines TRBV2 with TRBJ1-5, with 9 nucleotides matching TRBD1. The length of the CDR3 is 14 residues. With V trimmed by 7 bases and J by 3 bases, 4 bases remained unmatched. The germline gives CDR1 SNHLY, CDR2 FYNNEI. CDR3 sequence (DNA): TGTGCCAGCATGGGACAGGGTTTCAATCAGCCCCAGCATTTT. It codes for CASMGQGFNQPQHF.

The V call is TRBV5-1, the J call TRBJ1-1; the D gene is possibly TRBD1 (5 bases). V was pared by 4 bases and J by 6 bases, with 10 bases between. Germline-derived CDR1 and CDR2 are SGHRS and YFSETQ. CDR3 size: 12 residues. The CDR3 loop is CASSEQGPEAFF. DNA of the CDR3: TGCGCCAGCAGCGAGCAGGGTCCTGAAGCTTTCTTT.

J is TRBJ2-5 and V is TRBV6-5; D might be TRBD1 (6 bases). CDR3 size: 12 residues. In germline, CDR1 is MNHEY, CDR2 SVGAGI. The V end lost 11 bases, the J end lost 0 bases, and 10 bases lay between the germline ends. The DNA of the CDR3 is TGTGCCGCCTCAGGGGACCAAGAGACCCAGTACTTC. This sequence encodes CAASGDQETQYF.

The V gene is TRBV7-6, the J gene TRBJ2-3, with 11 bases aligning to TRBD2. Per the germline V gene, CDR1 is SGHVS and CDR2 is FNYEAQ. Unmatched junction bases numbered 9, after V lost 8 bases and J lost 8 bases. The CDR3 covers 14 residues. The DNA for the CDR3 is TGTGCCAGCCGGCTACTAGCGGGGGAGGGTACGCAGTATTTT. It specifies CASRLLAGEGTQYF.

The chain combines TRBV28 with TRBJ1-2; TRBD1 matches 9 bases. This CDR3 spans 12 amino acids. The V segment lost 8 bases and the J segment 8 bases; nucleotides outside the gene matches: 6. The germline gives CDR1 MDHEN, CDR2 SYDVKM. The CDR3 region is CASEDRGWGYTF. CDR3 sequence (DNA): TGTGCCAGCGAGGACAGGGGCTGGGGCTACACCTTC.

V usage is TRBV27 and J usage is TRBJ1-1; D may be TRBD1 (6 bases). The CDR3 extends over 14 amino acids. V was trimmed by 6 bases and J by 4 bases, leaving 15 bases between them. Per the germline V gene, CDR1 is MNHEY and CDR2 is SMNVEV (reference sequence). The CDR3, as DNA: TGTGCCAGCAGCCAAGACAGGTTAGCCACTGAAGCTTTCTTT. Translation: CASSQDRLATEAFF.

The rearrangement links TRBV30 to TRBJ2-2, with a weak D call TRBD1 (6 bases). Trimming stripped 5 bases from V and 4 bases from J, with 14 bases between. Germline V gene sequence: CDR1 GTSNPN, CDR2 SVGIG (reference sequence). This CDR3 comprises 14 residues. The CDR3 spells CAWARQGTTGELFF. The CDR3 DNA sequence: TGTGCCTGGGCCAGGCAGGGGACCACCGGGGAGCTGTTTTTT.

The chain couples TRBV7-9 to TRBJ1-4, with D perhaps TRBD1 (5 bases). This CDR3 contains 15 residues. Germline loops: CDR1 SEHNR, CDR2 FQNEAQ (reference sequence). With 6 bases removed from V and 3 bases from J, the gap between germline ends came to 14 bases. The CDR3 region is CASSSFGGANEKLFF. DNA for the CDR3: TGTGCCAGCAGTTCCTTCGGGGGGGCTAATGAAAAACTGTTTTTT.

The chain uses TRBV5-1 and TRBJ2-5; TRBD1 agrees at 9 bases. The germline V gene has CDR1 SGHRS and CDR2 YFSETQ. V trimming: 4 bases; J trimming: 1 base; junction bases outside the gene matches: 2. CDR3 length: 14 amino acids. CDR3 sequence reads: CASSMDRGQETQYF. The DNA of the CDR3 is TGCGCCAGCAGCATGGACAGGGGCCAAGAGACCCAGTACTTC. The entire variable domain, with the rest obtained from reference TRBV5-1 and TRBJ2-5, is as follows: KAGVTQTPRYLIKTRGQQVTLSCSPISGHRSVSWYQQTPGQGLQFLFEYFSETQRNKGNFPGRFSGRQFSNSRSEMNVSTLELGDSALYLCASSMDRGQETQYFGPGTRLLVL.

This chain connects TRBV19 to TRBJ2-5; the D gene is possibly TRBD2 (5 bases). CDR3 length equals 13 residues. Germline CDR1 LNHDA, CDR2 SQIVND (reference sequence). Trimming removed 5 bases at V and 4 bases at J, with 11 bases between. DNA for the CDR3: TGTGCCAGTAGTGAGGGATCAGCAGAGACCCAGTACTTC. This codes for CASSEGSAETQYF.

This clone was detected only a few times. The V call is TRBV2, the J call TRBJ2-4; D might be TRBD2 (6 bases). CDR1 is SNHLY and CDR2 is FYNNEI in the germline V gene. Trimming cost V 11 bases and J 0 bases, with 20 bases left between them. The CDR3 totals 16 residues. The CDR3 bases are TGTGCCGGCTTGGGTGGGGAGGACCTAGCCAAAAACATTCAGTACTTC. Translated: CAGLGGEDLAKNIQYF.

The chain employs TRBV5-1 and TRBJ2-2, with 7 bases identical to TRBD1. The CDR3 is 15 residues long. The J segment lost 1 base and the V segment lost 3 bases, leaving 3 bases of the junction unmatched. Germline values: CDR1 SGHRS, CDR2 YFSETQ. This CDR3 is CASSSTGRNTGELFF. For the CDR3, the DNA is TGCGCCAGCAGCTCGACAGGGAGGAACACCGGGGAGCTGTTTTTT.

In regard to this clone: In the same sample, other DNA sequences code for this CDR3. The chain carries TRBV7-9 and TRBJ1-4, with a weak D call TRBD1 (5 bases). Per the germline V gene, CDR1 is SEHNR and CDR2 is FQNEAQ (reference sequence). The CDR3 spans 19 residues. V lost 1 base and J lost 1, with 19 bases in between. The CDR3 spells CASSLVGKAQGGTNEKLFF. In DNA, the CDR3 is TGTGCCAGCAGCTTAGTAGGCAAGGCCCAGGGCGGAACTAATGAAAAACTGTTTTTT.

This chain connects TRBV27 to TRBJ2-1, with 8 positions matching TRBD2. The CDR3 runs 15 residues. With 9 bases clipped from V and 6 bases from J, the junction kept 13 bases outside the gene matches. CDR1 and CDR2 from the germline V gene are MNHEY and SMNVEV (reference sequence). CDR3 loop: CASNGRGGVPNEQFF. CDR3 bases: TGTGCCAGTAACGGCCGGGGGGGCGTCCCCAATGAGCAGTTCTTC.

This chain links TRBV4-2 with TRBJ2-2; D uncertain. V was pared by 4 bases and J by 4 bases, with 25 bases between. CDR1 is LGHNA, CDR2 YNFKEQ, per germline. This CDR3 is 19 amino acids long. The CDR3 nucleotides are TGTGCCAGCAGCCTGCCCGATGTTCCAAGTCCCGGTGGCACCGGGGAGCTGTTTTTT. As protein: CASSLPDVPSPGGTGELFF.

This clone was detected a few times. The rearrangement joins TRBV28 to TRBJ1-1; D gene unclear. Trimming shortened V by 3 bases and J by 2 bases, and 10 bases separated the two germline ends. CDR1 MDHEN and CDR2 SYDVKM come from the germline V gene. The CDR3 totals 14 residues. In nucleotides, the CDR3 is TGTGCCAGCAGTTTCATCGGGGTCAACACTGAAGCTTTCTTT. Translating it yields CASSFIGVNTEAFF.

This clone was detected only once. V is TRBV5-1 and J is TRBJ2-5, with 9 positions matching TRBD2. CDR1 is SGHRS, CDR2 YFSETQ, per germline. With V trimmed by 3 bases and J by 5 bases, 14 bases remained unmatched. The CDR3 loop spans 17 amino acids. The CDR3, as DNA: TGCGCCAGCAGCTCCGACTCTAGCGGGGTCACGGGGGAGACCCAGTACTTC. As protein: CASSSDSSGVTGETQYF.

This clone has more than one count but fewer than ten. The chain is built from TRBV9 and TRBJ1-6; no firm D call. V was cut by 2 bases and J by 5 bases, with 5 bases left in between. The germline CDR1 and CDR2 sequences are SGDLS and YYNGEE. CDR3 length: 13 residues. This CDR3 is CASSVYNNSPLHF. The CDR3 bases are TGTGCCAGCAGCGTGTACAATAATTCACCCCTCCACTTT. Full variable domain (outside the CDR3, taken from reference TRBV9 and TRBJ1-6): DSGVTQTPKHLITATGQRVTLRCSPRSGDLSVYWYQQSLDQGLQFLIQYYNGEERAKGNILERFSAQQFPDLHSELNLSSLELGDSALYFCASSVYNNSPLHFGNGTRLTVT.